Presented here are 32 T cell receptor beta chains from one specimen sequenced in a study of T cell responses to AZD1222 COVID-19 vaccine. Libraries were prepared by immunoSEQ multiplex PCR; TCRdb keeps only in-frame clonotypes and omits some of them. The sample contains tens of thousands of clones, around 88% of which appear only once. Sample: peripheral blood, taken 28 days after the second AZD1222 dose. All receptors derive from an adult who received the AZD1222 COVID-19 vaccine.

The V and J genes are TRBV28 and TRBJ2-7; 7 bases match TRBD1. The V gene's germline CDR1 is MDHEN and CDR2 SYDVKM. CDR3 length: 14 residues. The trim removed 7 bases at V and 4 bases at J, leaving 10 bases unmatched. CDR3 DNA: TGTGCCAGCACTAGAGACAGGGTGGATTACGAGCAGTACTTC. Translating it yields CASTRDRVDYEQYF.

As DNA, the CDR3 is TGTGCCAGCAGCCCTAGCGGGGGGACCTACAATGAGCAGTTCTTC. Its translation is CASSPSGGTYNEQFF. The chain has TRBV11-3 and TRBJ2-1; the match to TRBD2 covers 11 bases. The trim removed 5 bases at V and 2 bases at J, leaving 2 bases unmatched. CDR1 is SGHNT, CDR2 YENEEA, per germline. This CDR3 spans 15 amino acids.

This sequence joins TRBV19 and TRBJ1-2, with TRBD1 as a possible D gene (6 bases). V lost 3 bases to trimming and J lost 6 bases, with 8 bases between them. The CDR3 contains 12 residues. Germline V gene lookup returns CDR1 LNHDA and CDR2 SQIVND (reference sequence). CDR3 region: CASSIGGHGYTF. The CDR3 DNA follows: TGTGCCAGTAGTATCGGGGGGCATGGCTACACCTTC.

A word on this clone: Distinct nucleotide sequences in the sample also encode this CDR3. This chain joins TRBV3-1 (or the pseudogene TRBV3-2) and TRBJ1-3; D is possibly TRBD1 (6 bases). The CDR3 contains 14 residues. V dropped 4 bases and J dropped 1 base, with 8 bases sitting between them. CDR1 and CDR2 (germline): LGHDT, YNNKEL (reference sequence). For the CDR3, the DNA is TGTGCCAGCAGCCTGACAGGATCTGGAAACACCATATATTTT. Its translation is CASSLTGSGNTIYF.

This clone occurred a few times. The chain carries TRBV19 and TRBJ1-5; D not resolved. This CDR3 is built from 13 residues. Germline V gene data show CDR1 as LNHDA and CDR2 as SQIVND (reference sequence). Trimming removed 8 bases from V and 6 bases from J, with 14 bases in between. The CDR3 DNA is TGTGCCAGTCGCACGGGAGCGGCTCAGCCCCAGCATTTT. This codes for CASRTGAAQPQHF.

Here the CDR3 DNA reads TGCAGCGTTTGGGGGCCGTATAGCAATCAGCCCCAGCATTTT. Residues: CSVWGPYSNQPQHF. J is TRBJ1-5 and V is TRBV29-1; D perhaps matches TRBD1 (6 bases). The ends were cut back, 5 bases at V and 0 bases at J, with 11 bases in the middle. CDR3 size: 14 residues. Germline assignment: CDR1 SQVTM and CDR2 ANQGSEA.

The chain joins TRBV6-1 to TRBJ1-5; 7 bases are shared with TRBD1. The germline V gene encodes CDR1 MNHNS and CDR2 SASEGT. The V segment lost 2 bases and the J segment 7 bases; nucleotides outside the gene matches: 5. The CDR3 contains 14 residues. CDR3 nucleotides: TGTGCCAGCAGTGAAAAGACAGGGAAGCAGCCCCAGCATTTT. This gives the protein CASSEKTGKQPQHF.

This clone was found a few times. The chain employs TRBV28 and TRBJ1-1; 8 bases are shared with TRBD1. The CDR3 runs 14 residues. V lost 5 bases and J lost 4; bases outside the gene matches: 6. Germline loops: CDR1 MDHEN, CDR2 SYDVKM. CDR3 protein: CASSLTGARTEAFF. The DNA for the CDR3 is TGTGCCAGCAGTCTGACAGGGGCTCGCACTGAAGCTTTCTTT.

The V gene is TRBV19, the J gene TRBJ1-2; weak D call: TRBD1 (5 bases). With 6 bases removed from V and 2 bases from J, the gap between germline ends came to 19 bases. The CDR3 covers 16 residues. The germline CDR1 and CDR2 sequences are LNHDA and SQIVND (reference sequence). As DNA, the CDR3 is TGTGCCAGTAGCTTTCCGACAGAGACGTTCAACTATGGCTACACCTTC. It specifies CASSFPTETFNYGYTF.

Only one count was recorded for this clone. The rearrangement uses TRBV27 and TRBJ1-4; 7 bases agree with TRBD1. Germline lookup yields CDR1 MNHEY and CDR2 SMNVEV (reference sequence). V shed 5 bases, J shed 7 bases, and the junction held 13 bases outside the gene matches. The CDR3 has 16 amino acids. The DNA for the CDR3 is TGTGCCAGCAGTCCAGCAACAGGGGCCTCTTTTGAAAAACTGTTTTTT. Residues: CASSPATGASFEKLFF.

The chain joins TRBV9 to TRBJ2-2; D might be TRBD1 (7 bases). The CDR3 has 17 residues. Germline-derived CDR1 and CDR2 are SGDLS and YYNGEE. V was pared by 4 bases and J by 7 bases, with 23 bases between. CDR3: CASSPHAPSRGDGELFF. CDR3 DNA: TGTGCCAGCAGCCCCCACGCTCCCTCCAGGGGGGACGGGGAGCTGTTTTTT. The entire variable domain, with the rest obtained from reference TRBV9 and TRBJ2-2, is as follows: DSGVTQTPKHLITATGQRVTLRCSPRSGDLSVYWYQQSLDQGLQFLIQYYNGEERAKGNILERFSAQQFPDLHSELNLSSLELGDSALYFCASSPHAPSRGDGELFFGEGSRLTVL.

The CDR3 protein is CASSEGRGQQFF. CDR3 bases: TGTGCCAGCAGTGAAGGGCGGGGGCAGCAGTTCTTC. J is TRBJ2-1 and V is TRBV21-1; TRBD2 is the table's D call and was not checked against the DNA. TRBV21-1 is classified as a pseudogene. This CDR3 is 12 amino acids long.

V gene TRBV27 combines with J gene TRBJ2-1, with D unclear. The CDR3 is made up of 15 amino acids. CDR1 is MNHEY and CDR2 is SMNVEV in the germline V gene (reference sequence). V lost 3 bases and J lost 6, with 15 bases in between. CDR3 sequence (DNA): TGTGCCAGCAGTTTCCGCTACCTAGGACCCAATGAGCAGTTCTTC. This translates into CASSFRYLGPNEQFF.

This clone has only a few counts. This chain joins TRBV5-6 and TRBJ2-4; TRBD1 might be the D (5 bases). V was shortened by 2 bases and J by 0 bases, with 9 bases between the two germline ends. The germline gives CDR1 SGHDT, CDR2 YYEEEE. The CDR3 runs 15 residues. The CDR3 DNA reads TGTGCCAGCAGCTTTGGACATCTAGCCAAAAACATTCAGTACTTC. Translated: CASSFGHLAKNIQYF.

This chain joins TRBV6-1 and TRBJ1-5, with D tentatively TRBD1 (5 bases). Germline CDR1 reads MNHNS; CDR2 reads SASEGT. V was cut by 0 bases and J by 4 bases, with 16 bases left in between. There are 17 residues in the CDR3. CDR3 DNA: TGTGCCAGCAGTGAAGCAGGTCTCGGCAGGGTAAATCAGCCCCAGCATTTT. Amino acid sequence: CASSEAGLGRVNQPQHF.

The V gene is TRBV5-1, the J gene TRBJ1-4, with 7 bases aligning to TRBD1. The trim removed 5 bases at V and 6 bases at J, leaving 4 bases unmatched. This CDR3 has 13 amino acids. In germline, CDR1 is SGHRS, CDR2 YFSETQ. CDR3 coding DNA: TGCGCCAGCAGATACGGGACAGATGAAAAACTGTTTTTT. Translation: CASRYGTDEKLFF. The whole variable domain, remainder taken from reference TRBV5-1 and TRBJ1-4, is KAGVTQTPRYLIKTRGQQVTLSCSPISGHRSVSWYQQTPGQGLQFLFEYFSETQRNKGNFPGRFSGRQFSNSRSEMNVSTLELGDSALYLCASRYGTDEKLFFGSGTQLSVL.

This clone was seen only a few times. The chain employs TRBV28 and TRBJ1-2; 9 bases fit TRBD1. V trimming: 5 bases; J trimming: 7 bases; junction bases outside the gene matches: 11. Germline V CDR1 and CDR2: MDHEN, SYDVKM. The CDR3 consists of 15 residues. CDR3 protein: CASSTLGQGTGGYTF. CDR3 bases: TGTGCCAGCAGTACACTCGGACAGGGGACCGGTGGCTACACCTTC.

This clone occurred a few times. This chain uses TRBV27 with TRBJ1-6; D not certain. Per germline, CDR1 MNHEY and CDR2 SMNVEV (reference sequence). CDR3 length: 12 residues. The ends were cut back, 5 bases at V and 6 bases at J, with 5 bases in the middle. CDR3 DNA sequence: TGTGCCAGCAGTCTCGGTAATTCACCCCTCCACTTT. Its translation is CASSLGNSPLHF.

This rearrangement joins TRBV6-6 to TRBJ1-2; 9 nucleotides line up with TRBD1. This CDR3 contains 13 residues. The ends lost 6 bases at V and 7 bases at J; junction bases unmatched: 6. Looked up from germline, CDR1 is MNHNY and CDR2 is SVGAGI (reference sequence). In nucleotides, the CDR3 is TGTGCCAGCAGGACCGGGACAGGGTTTGGCTACACCTTC. This codes for CASRTGTGFGYTF.

The rearrangement uses TRBV9 and TRBJ2-1, with a tentative D call TRBD2 (5 bases). The CDR3 runs to 12 residues. The V end lost 2 bases, the J end lost 5 bases, and 5 bases lay between the germline ends. CDR1 SGDLS and CDR2 YYNGEE come from the germline V gene. The CDR3 reads CASSVSDNEQFF. The CDR3 DNA follows: TGTGCCAGCAGCGTTAGCGACAATGAGCAGTTCTTC.

In this sample, this clone turned up once. V and J are TRBV2 and TRBJ2-3, with 8 bases aligning to TRBD2. After removal of 6 bases from V and 8 bases from J, the junction contained 13 bases not matched to a gene. The germline gives CDR1 SNHLY, CDR2 FYNNEI. CDR3 size: 15 residues. The CDR3 here is CASRAPGLGARTQYF. For the CDR3, the DNA is TGTGCCAGCAGGGCACCGGGACTAGGGGCCCGTACGCAGTATTTT.

This chain joins TRBV6-5 and TRBJ2-7; D tentatively reads TRBD1 or TRBD2 (6 bases each). The V gene's germline CDR1 is MNHEY and CDR2 SVGAGI. V was trimmed by 8 bases and J by 4 bases, leaving 18 bases between them. This CDR3 is built from 14 residues. Written as DNA, the CDR3 is TGTGCCAGCGGGGGGTGGGGACACTTATACGAGCAGTACTTC. This sequence encodes CASGGWGHLYEQYF.

This clone has only one observation. The chain employs TRBV15 and TRBJ2-5; maybe TRBD2 (7 bases). The V and J ends lost 5 bases and 7 bases respectively, with 26 bases between them. Germline V CDR1 and CDR2: LNHNV, YYDKDF (reference sequence). The CDR3 is 17 residues long. This CDR3 is CATSRNRGEGQEGTQYF. CDR3 DNA sequence: TGTGCCACCAGCCGGAATAGGGGGGAGGGCCAGGAGGGGACCCAGTACTTC.

V is TRBV7-8 and J is TRBJ1-2; D is uncertain. V lost 5 bases, J lost 5 bases, and 9 bases lay in between. Germline V gene data show CDR1 as SGHVS and CDR2 as FQNEAQ. This CDR3 comprises 12 residues. CDR3 sequence reads: CASSLDWYGYTF. The CDR3 nucleotides read TGTGCCAGCAGCCTTGACTGGTATGGCTACACCTTC. The variable domain in full, with the rest retrieved from reference TRBV7-8 and TRBJ1-2, is GAGVSQSPRYKVAKRGQDVALRCDPISGHVSLFWYQQALGQGPEFLTYFQNEAQLDKSGLPSDRFFAERPEGSVSTLKIQRTQQEDSAVYLCASSLDWYGYTFGSGTRLTVV.

This rearrangement joins TRBV27 to TRBJ1-1; D may be TRBD1 (6 bases). CDR1 and CDR2 (germline): MNHEY, SMNVEV (reference sequence). This CDR3 is built from 14 residues. V gave up 3 bases and J gave up 4 bases, with 12 bases separating them. CDR3 in amino acids: CASSFDRRVTEAFF. The CDR3 DNA is TGTGCCAGCAGTTTCGACAGGAGGGTCACTGAAGCTTTCTTT.

The chain carries TRBV4-1 and TRBJ2-5; D gene ambiguous. V was clipped by 3 bases and J by 2 bases, with 10 bases between them. This CDR3 region has 14 residues. CDR1 is MGHRA, CDR2 YSYEKL, per germline. The CDR3 protein is CASSQIHGQETQYF. The CDR3 DNA reads as TGCGCCAGCAGCCAGATACACGGACAAGAGACCCAGTACTTC.

The chain has TRBV9 and TRBJ1-3; D not certain. The CDR3 loop spans 14 amino acids. Germline CDR1 and CDR2: SGDLS and YYNGEE. V lost 4 bases, J lost 3 bases, and 11 bases lay in between. The DNA of the CDR3 is TGTGCCAGCAGCCCCCGCAGCGGTGGAAACACCATATATTTT. This sequence encodes CASSPRSGGNTIYF.

This clone has only one observation. This rearrangement joins TRBV7-8 to TRBJ1-5, with 7 positions matching TRBD1. This CDR3 contains 16 residues. Losses at the gene ends were 4 bases for V and 7 bases for J; bases not matched to a gene: 13. In germline, CDR1 is SGHVS, CDR2 FQNEAQ. For the CDR3, the DNA is TGTGCCAGCAGCTCGTTCTACAGGGGTCAGGGGCAGCCCCAGCATTTT. This translates into CASSSFYRGQGQPQHF.

The J gene is TRBJ2-3, the V gene TRBV20-1; no definite D call. From germline, CDR1 is DFQATT and CDR2 SNEGSKA (reference sequence). V was shortened by 5 bases and J by 4 bases, with 4 bases between the two germline ends. The CDR3 loop spans 10 amino acids. The CDR3 spells CSAYSDTQYF. DNA for the CDR3: TGCAGTGCTTATTCAGATACGCAGTATTTT.

This chain joins TRBV28 and TRBJ2-1, with D maybe TRBD2 (7 bases). Germline V gene lookup returns CDR1 MDHEN and CDR2 SYDVKM. CDR3 length: 15 amino acids. Between the trimmed V and J ends, which lost 7 bases and 6 bases, there was a span of 19 bases. CDR3 residues: CASITGRGAGNEQFF. The CDR3 bases are TGTGCCAGCATCACGGGTCGGGGGGCGGGCAATGAGCAGTTCTTC.

The chain links TRBV19 to TRBJ1-3; a possible D gene is TRBD1 (6 bases). This CDR3 contains 14 residues. Germline CDR1 is LNHDA and CDR2 is SQIVND (reference sequence). V was shortened by 2 bases and J by 4 bases, with 9 bases between the two germline ends. The CDR3 coding sequence is TGTGCCAGTAGTATAACAGGGCTCGGAAACACCATATATTTT. Amino acid sequence: CASSITGLGNTIYF.

J is TRBJ2-1 and V is TRBV28; D remains ambiguous. From germline, CDR1 is MDHEN and CDR2 SYDVKM. The CDR3 is 14 residues long. V was pared by 5 bases and J by 6 bases, with 14 bases between. The CDR3 spells CASSPIRAVNEQFF. DNA of the CDR3: TGTGCCAGCAGTCCGATACGGGCAGTCAATGAGCAGTTCTTC.